This is a list of T cell receptor beta chains from one sample in a study of blood T cell repertoires in COVID-19. Clones were sequenced by immunoSEQ multiplex PCR, and TCRdb holds only the in-frame ones, with some missing. Of 50,000 to 55,000 clones in the sample, 70% to 85% are singletons; the top ten hold more than 9%. The sample was peripheral blood. These receptor sequences come from an elderly man with COVID-19, enrolled during active disease. Each CDR3 is given with its conserved first and last residue. Each record gives: clone size, D gene, V gene, J gene, CDR3 DNA, CDR3 protein. A D gene is named only where the DNA matches it firmly. Size is omitted from some rows. Given values are once, few, many or a class for expanded clones.

size: NA; D: TRBD1; V: TRBV5-1; J: TRBJ2-5; DNA: TGCGCCAGCAGCTTGGCCGGGACAGGGGACGAGACCCAGTACTTC; CDR3: CASSLAGTGDETQYF
size: once; D: NA; V: TRBV6-5; J: TRBJ1-6; DNA: TGTGCCAGCAGAGATCGGGGGGAGAGTTCACCCCTCCACTTT; CDR3: CASRDRGESSPLHF
size: once; D: NA; V: TRBV11-2; J: TRBJ1-1; DNA: TGTGCCAGCAGCCCCGAGGAAAGTACGGAAGCTTTCTTT; CDR3: CASSPEESTEAFF
size: once; D: NA; V: TRBV3-1/TRBV3-2; J: TRBJ1-4; DNA: TGTGCCAGCACGACAGTCCATAATGAAAAACTGTTTTTT; CDR3: CASTTVHNEKLFF
size: NA; D: NA; V: TRBV7-6; J: TRBJ1-3; DNA: TGTGCCAGCAGCCCCCTACTGGGGAGCGTAGGAAACACCATATATTTT; CDR3: CASSPLLGSVGNTIYF
size: NA; D: TRBD1; V: TRBV27; J: TRBJ1-3; DNA: TGTGCCAGCAGTTTATACGGGGACAGAAGCTCTGGAAACACCATATATTTT; CDR3: CASSLYGDRSSGNTIYF
size: NA; D: NA; V: TRBV4-2; J: TRBJ2-1; DNA: TGTGCCAGCAGCCAAGAGTCCAGGGTTCCCCCTCGGGAGCAGTTCTTC; CDR3: CASSQESRVPPREQFF
size: NA; D: TRBD1; V: TRBV28; J: TRBJ1-3; DNA: TGTGCCAGCAGCCCGGGACAGAACTCTGGAAACACCATATATTTT; CDR3: CASSPGQNSGNTIYF
size: NA; D: NA; V: TRBV30; J: TRBJ1-1; DNA: TGTGCCTGGACCCAACGGGTCGGGGTCCTCGGTGAAGCTTTCTTT; CDR3: CAWTQRVGVLGEAFF
size: few; D: NA; V: TRBV7-9; J: TRBJ2-1; DNA: TGTGCCAGCAGCTGTGGGCGGGGCTCCTACAATGAGCAGTTCTTC; CDR3: CASSCGRGSYNEQFF
size: NA; D: TRBD2; V: TRBV19; J: TRBJ2-7; DNA: TGTGCCAGTAAAGCAACTAGCGGGGAAGCCTACGAGCAGTACTTC; CDR3: CASKATSGEAYEQYF
size: NA; D: NA; V: TRBV5-4; J: TRBJ1-1; DNA: TGTGCCAGCAGTTCGAATCAGGGCGAAGCTTTCTTT; CDR3: CASSSNQGEAFF
size: few; D: NA; V: TRBV19; J: TRBJ2-1; DNA: TGTGCCAGTAGTCGGGGGACAGCGAACTACAATGAGCAGTTCTTC; CDR3: CASSRGTANYNEQFF
size: NA; D: TRBD2; V: TRBV7-7; J: TRBJ2-1; DNA: TGTGCCAGCAGCCTCGGACTAGTCAATGAGCAGTTCTTC; CDR3: CASSLGLVNEQFF
size: NA; D: NA; V: TRBV5-6; J: TRBJ2-5; DNA: TGTGCCAGCACCTCAGGGTACCAAGAGACCCAGTACTTC; CDR3: CASTSGYQETQYF
size: few; D: NA; V: TRBV24-1; J: TRBJ1-1; DNA: TGTGCCACCAGCTCACCCAGGGGAGGGGACACTGAAGCTTTCTTT; CDR3: CATSSPRGGDTEAFF
size: NA; D: TRBD1; V: TRBV19; J: TRBJ1-4; DNA: TGTGCCAGTAGTAAACAGGGGGCATTCGAAAAACTGTTTTTT; CDR3: CASSKQGAFEKLFF
size: NA; D: TRBD1; V: TRBV12-5; J: TRBJ1-2; DNA: TGTGCTAGTGGTTTGCTCAACCCCGGACAGGTAGGTCAAAAGTACCCCTATGGCTACACCTTC; CDR3: CASGLLNPGQVGQKYPYGYTF
size: NA; D: NA; V: TRBV7-9; J: TRBJ1-1; DNA: TGTGCCAGCAGCTTTCAGACACAGAACACTGAAGCTTTCTTT; CDR3: CASSFQTQNTEAFF
size: few; D: NA; V: TRBV9; J: TRBJ1-3; DNA: TGTGCCAGCAGCCAGAGGGGGGGGCTTGGAAACACCATATATTTT; CDR3: CASSQRGGLGNTIYF
size: NA; D: TRBD2; V: TRBV4-2; J: TRBJ2-3; DNA: TGTGCCAGCAGCCAAGTCCTGGGAGGGGCAATTAGCACAGATACGCAGTATTTT; CDR3: CASSQVLGGAISTDTQYF
size: NA; D: NA; V: TRBV6-5; J: TRBJ1-2; DNA: TGTGCCAGCAGATACCGGGGCTATGGCTACACCTTC; CDR3: CASRYRGYGYTF
size: NA; D: TRBD2; V: TRBV13; J: TRBJ2-1; DNA: TGTGCCAGCAGCTGGGGGAGGAGGAGCGGGGCTTACAATGAGCAGTTCTTC; CDR3: CASSWGRRSGAYNEQFF
size: NA; D: TRBD1; V: TRBV6-1; J: TRBJ1-2; DNA: TGTGCCAGCAGTGAAGCCTTCATCCCGACAGGGGACGGCTACACCTTC; CDR3: CASSEAFIPTGDGYTF
size: NA; D: NA; V: TRBV6-5; J: TRBJ2-7; DNA: TGTGCCAGCAGTCGGACGGGGAGCTCCTACGAGCAGTACTTC; CDR3: CASSRTGSSYEQYF
size: many; D: NA; V: TRBV5-4; J: TRBJ2-7; DNA: TGTGCCAGCACCTCTGGGCCCTACGAGCAGTACTTC; CDR3: CASTSGPYEQYF
size: NA; D: NA; V: TRBV5-1; J: TRBJ2-7; DNA: TGCGCCAGCAGCTTAGAACAGCCCTACGAGCAGTACTTC; CDR3: CASSLEQPYEQYF
size: NA; D: TRBD1; V: TRBV29-1; J: TRBJ2-3; DNA: TGCAGCGTTGTCAGGGGGCTGACAGATACGCAGTATTTT; CDR3: CSVVRGLTDTQYF
size: NA; D: TRBD2; V: TRBV30; J: TRBJ2-7; DNA: TGTGCCTGGAGTAGAGGGGCTAGCGGGGCCTACGAGCAGTACTTC; CDR3: CAWSRGASGAYEQYF
size: NA; D: NA; V: TRBV28; J: TRBJ1-6; DNA: TGTGCCAGCAGTCGTTGGGGAGGGAATTCACCCCTCCACTTT; CDR3: CASSRWGGNSPLHF
size: NA; D: TRBD1; V: TRBV10-3; J: TRBJ1-2; DNA: TGTGCCACTGACCCAGGGGGCCTAATGAATGGCTACACCTTC; CDR3: CATDPGGLMNGYTF
size: NA; D: TRBD1; V: TRBV7-2; J: TRBJ1-5; DNA: TGTGCCAGCAGCGTGCCTTTCACAGGGGGCGCAGGCAATCAGCCCCAGCATTTT; CDR3: CASSVPFTGGAGNQPQHF
size: NA; D: TRBD1; V: TRBV5-1; J: TRBJ1-5; DNA: TGCGCCAGCAGCTTGGGGACAGGCCTCAATCAGCCCCAGCATTTT; CDR3: CASSLGTGLNQPQHF
size: NA; D: TRBD1; V: TRBV18; J: TRBJ2-5; DNA: TGTGCCAGCTCTCAGGGGGAAACCCTTTCTTACTTC; CDR3: CASSQGETLSYF
size: NA; D: TRBD1; V: TRBV2; J: TRBJ1-5; DNA: TGTGCCAGCAGCTTATACAGGGGCGATCGAAATCAGCCCCAGCATTTT; CDR3: CASSLYRGDRNQPQHF
size: NA; D: TRBD1; V: TRBV11-3; J: TRBJ1-3; DNA: TGTGCCAGCAGCTCGGGACAGGGAACTGGAAACACCATATATTTT; CDR3: CASSSGQGTGNTIYF
size: once; D: NA; V: TRBV18; J: TRBJ2-2; DNA: TGTGCCAGCTCACCCGCCATACTTCTACTCGGGGAGCTGTTTTTT; CDR3: CASSPAILLLGELFF
size: NA; D: TRBD1; V: TRBV19; J: TRBJ1-1; DNA: TGTGCCAGTAGTCCAGGGGACAGGGGGAACACTGAAGCTTTCTTT; CDR3: CASSPGDRGNTEAFF
size: NA; D: NA; V: TRBV6-1; J: TRBJ1-1; DNA: TGTGCCAGCAGCGAATATGGGGGACCAGGGGCCCCGAACACTGAAGCTTTCTTT; CDR3: CASSEYGGPGAPNTEAFF
size: NA; D: NA; V: TRBV7-9; J: TRBJ1-4; DNA: TGTGCCAGCAGCTTAGGGGAGTCCCATGAAAAACTGTTTTTT; CDR3: CASSLGESHEKLFF
size: NA; D: TRBD2; V: TRBV4-3; J: TRBJ2-3; DNA: TGCGCCAGCAGCCAAAGGACGCGGGGGAGCACAGATACGCAGTATTTT; CDR3: CASSQRTRGSTDTQYF
size: NA; D: NA; V: TRBV29-1; J: TRBJ1-1; DNA: TGCAGCTGCATTCGGGGGATGAACACTGAAGCTTTCTTT; CDR3: CSCIRGMNTEAFF
size: NA; D: NA; V: TRBV28; J: TRBJ2-6; DNA: TGTGCCAGCAGCGGGAGTAGTAAGGGGGCCAACGTCCTGACTTTC; CDR3: CASSGSSKGANVLTF